Only one count was recorded for the clone carrying this T cell receptor beta chain. The antigen is undetermined. These data are taken from a study of cytomegalovirus exposure and HLA in healthy donors. Study-wide points: In a later analysis, at a false discovery rate of 0.05, fewer than 20,000 TCR beta sequences matched HLA alleles. In a later analysis, TCR beta V- and J-gene trimming showed a link to a missense DCLRE1C variant.

Vbeta (60) and Jbeta (13) primers were used in the PCR. Measured with immunoSEQ multiplex PCR; TCRdb has only the in-frame clones, and not every one. The sample lists about 170,000 clones, about 80% occurring once. Between the trimmed V and J ends, which lost 3 bases and 2 bases, there was a span of 17 bases. Germline lookup yields CDR1 KGHSH and CDR2 LQKENI. CDR3 length: 16 residues. The sequence was collected from a woman aged 50 to 60 in good health and CMV-seronegative. The genes are TRBV18 and TRBJ2-7; possibly TRBD1 for D (6 bases). Source material: PBMCs. Written as DNA, the CDR3 is TGTGCCAGCTCACCTCAACTAGGGACACCGACCTACGAGCAGTACTTC. The encoded protein is CASSPQLGTPTYEQYF.